At least ten counts were recorded for the clone carrying this TCR beta chain. Its antigen remains unidentified. This entry belongs to a study of CD8 T cells in ankylosing spondylitis. Broader study findings: Disease-associated clones were reportedly significantly overrepresented in matched ankylosing spondylitis synovial fluid. Ankylosing spondylitis blood appeared to be characterized by a TCR beta motif of fewer than ten highly homologous variants.

Generation of TCR beta libraries employed quantitative 5'-RACE incorporating molecular barcodes. TCRdb reprocessed the 5' RACE reads via MiXCR and lists one record per CDR3 protein. The profile shows about 39,000 distinct CDR3 sequences, approximately 3% of them singletons. This TCR was recovered from a male donor with ankylosing spondylitis or in good health (not recorded which). The source material was blood, either unsorted or a sorted T cell fraction (not recorded which).

CDR3 region: CASSKKTRRPQGGYEQYV. The DNA for the CDR3 is TGTGCCAGCAGCAAAAAAACTCGGCGGCCCCAAGGAGGCTACGAGCAGTACGTC. The rearrangement links TRBV21-1 to TRBJ2-7; the DNA was not used to check the table's D call, TRBD1. TRBV21-1 is flagged as a pseudogene. This CDR3 spans 18 amino acids.